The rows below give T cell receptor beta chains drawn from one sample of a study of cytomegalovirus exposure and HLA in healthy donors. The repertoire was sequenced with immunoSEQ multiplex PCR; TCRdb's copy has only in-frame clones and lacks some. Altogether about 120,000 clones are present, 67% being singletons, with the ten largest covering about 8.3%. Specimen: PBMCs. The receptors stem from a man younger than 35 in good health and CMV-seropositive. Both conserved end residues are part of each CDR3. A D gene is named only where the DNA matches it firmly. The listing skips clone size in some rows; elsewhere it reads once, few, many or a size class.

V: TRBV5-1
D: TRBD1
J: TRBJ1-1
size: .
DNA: TGCGCCAGCAGCTCGACAGGGGATAATGTAGCTTTCTTT
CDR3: CASSSTGDNVAFF

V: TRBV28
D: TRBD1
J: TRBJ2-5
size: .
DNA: TGTGCCAGCAGCCCCACCACAGGGGAACAAGAGACCCAGTACTTC
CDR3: CASSPTTGEQETQYF

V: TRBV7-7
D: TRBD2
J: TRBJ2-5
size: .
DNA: TGTGCCAGCAGCCCCGCGGGGGGCATGGAGACCCAGTACTTC
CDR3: CASSPAGGMETQYF

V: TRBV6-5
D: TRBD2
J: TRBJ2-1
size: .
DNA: TGTGCCAGCAGAGCGAGCGGGGGGGCGTACAATGAGCAGTTCTTC
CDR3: CASRASGGAYNEQFF

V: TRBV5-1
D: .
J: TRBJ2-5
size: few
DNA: TGCGCCAGCAGCTTCCCTACCCAGACCCAGTACTTC
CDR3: CASSFPTQTQYF

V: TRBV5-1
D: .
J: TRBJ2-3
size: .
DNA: TGCGCCAGCAGCTTGGCTCGATTAGGGACACCCAGCACAGATACGCAGTATTTT
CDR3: CASSLARLGTPSTDTQYF

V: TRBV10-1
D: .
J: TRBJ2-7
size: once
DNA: TGCGCCAGCAGAATGAGCGTAGGGGACGAGCAGTACTTC
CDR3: CASRMSVGDEQYF

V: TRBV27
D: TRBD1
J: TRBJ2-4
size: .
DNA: TGTGCCAGCAGCGGGACAGGGTCGGACAAAAACATTCAGTACTTC
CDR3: CASSGTGSDKNIQYF

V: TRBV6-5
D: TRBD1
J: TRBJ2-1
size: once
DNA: TGTGCCAGCAGCCCGACAGGGGGAAACTACAATGAGCAGTTCTTC
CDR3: CASSPTGGNYNEQFF

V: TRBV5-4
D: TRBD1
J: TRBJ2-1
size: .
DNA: TGTGCCAGCAGCTTAGAGAACCCGGGACAGCCTTACAATGAGCAGTTCTTC
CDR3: CASSLENPGQPYNEQFF

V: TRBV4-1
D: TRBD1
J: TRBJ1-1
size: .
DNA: TGCGCCAGCAGCCAAGAGGGACAGGGGTTCTTCACTGAAGCTTTCTTT
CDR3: CASSQEGQGFFTEAFF

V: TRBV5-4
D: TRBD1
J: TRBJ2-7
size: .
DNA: TGTGCCAGCAGCCAAACAGGGGCTCACGAGCAGTACTTC
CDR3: CASSQTGAHEQYF

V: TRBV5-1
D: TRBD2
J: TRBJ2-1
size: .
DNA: TGCGCCAGCAGCTTGGCCCTAGATGGACTAGCGGGGGGGGAGCAGTTCTTC
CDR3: CASSLALDGLAGGEQFF

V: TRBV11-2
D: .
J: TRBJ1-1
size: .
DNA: TGTGCCAGCAGCACTGGTCCGGGGACTGAAGCTTTCTTT
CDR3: CASSTGPGTEAFF

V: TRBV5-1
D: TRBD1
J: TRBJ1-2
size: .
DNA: TGCGCCAGCAGCCCGGAATCATCGGGGACAGGGGGTGGCTACACCTTC
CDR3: CASSPESSGTGGGYTF

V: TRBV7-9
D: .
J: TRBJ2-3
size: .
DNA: TGTGCCAGCAGCTCCCCCCCGCAGTCGTATTTT
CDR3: CASSSPPQSYF

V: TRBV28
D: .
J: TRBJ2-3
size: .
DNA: TGTGCCTGCCAACGCGGGTTTACGCAGTATTTT
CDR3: CACQRGFTQYF

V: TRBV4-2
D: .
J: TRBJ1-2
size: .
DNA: TGTGCCAGCAGTCAAGAGGTAGGGGCTGCTGGTGGCTACACCTTC
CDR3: CASSQEVGAAGGYTF

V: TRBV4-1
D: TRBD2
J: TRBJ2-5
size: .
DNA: TGCGCCAGCAGCCAAGTATCGGTAGCGGGGGCAAAGACCCAGTACTTC
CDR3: CASSQVSVAGAKTQYF

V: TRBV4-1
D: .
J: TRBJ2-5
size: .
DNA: TGCGCCAGCAGCCGGCTGGCAGGGGCCTTGGAGACCCAGTACTTC
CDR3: CASSRLAGALETQYF

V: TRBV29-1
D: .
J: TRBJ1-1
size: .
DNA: TGCAGCGCCCAGCGGAACACTGAAGCTTTCTTT
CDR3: CSAQRNTEAFF

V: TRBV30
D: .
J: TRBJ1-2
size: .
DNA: TGTGCCTGGAGTTGGGGCAGTACTAACTATGGCTACACCTTC
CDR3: CAWSWGSTNYGYTF

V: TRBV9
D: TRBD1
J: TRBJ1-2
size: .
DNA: TGTGCCAGCAGCGTAGTCGACAGGGGCTATGGCTACACCTTC
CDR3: CASSVVDRGYGYTF

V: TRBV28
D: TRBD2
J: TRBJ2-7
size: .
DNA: TGTGCCAGCAGATGGACTAGCGGGGGTGCTTACGAGCAGTACTTC
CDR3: CASRWTSGGAYEQYF

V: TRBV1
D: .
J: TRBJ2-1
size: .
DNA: TGCACCAGCAGCCAAGAACAGGGGGGGTGGCGTGAGCAGTTCTTC
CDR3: CTSSQEQGGWREQFF

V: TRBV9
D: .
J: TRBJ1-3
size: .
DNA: TGTGCCAGCAGCCCACCTACAGGGATGCTCTCTGGAAACACCATATATTTT
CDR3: CASSPPTGMLSGNTIYF

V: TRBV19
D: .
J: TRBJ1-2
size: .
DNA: TGTGCCAGTAAGGACAGCGATGGCTACACCTTC
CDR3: CASKDSDGYTF

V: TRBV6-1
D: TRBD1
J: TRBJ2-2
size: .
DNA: TGTGCCAGCACGAGACAGGGGCGGGCCGGGGAGCTGTTTTTT
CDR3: CASTRQGRAGELFF

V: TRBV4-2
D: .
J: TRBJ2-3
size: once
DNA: TGTGCCAGCAGCCCAAGACCAGGGGACATTACAGATACGCAGTATTTT
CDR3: CASSPRPGDITDTQYF

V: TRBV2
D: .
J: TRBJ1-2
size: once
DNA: TGTGCCAGCAGGGAAAGAGCCGGCTACACCTTC
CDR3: CASRERAGYTF

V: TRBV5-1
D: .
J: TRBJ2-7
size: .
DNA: TGCGCCAGCAGCTTGTTCCTCGGACAGACCTACGAGCAGTACTTC
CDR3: CASSLFLGQTYEQYF

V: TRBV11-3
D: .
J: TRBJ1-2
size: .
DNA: TGTGCCAGCAGCCGCCGCCCAGGACAATTGAACGACTATGGCTACACCTTC
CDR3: CASSRRPGQLNDYGYTF

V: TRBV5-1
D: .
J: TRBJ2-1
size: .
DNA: TGCGCCAGCAGCTTGATCGGGGGAGGTGAGCAGTTCTTC
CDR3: CASSLIGGGEQFF

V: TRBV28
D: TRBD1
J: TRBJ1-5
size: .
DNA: TGTGCCAGCAGACAATACAGGGGGCAGGGTGGTCAGCCCCAGCATTTT
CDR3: CASRQYRGQGGQPQHF

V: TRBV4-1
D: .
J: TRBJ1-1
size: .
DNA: TGCGCCAGCAGCCAAAATGTGGGAGGGTACACTGAAGCTTTCTTT
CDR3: CASSQNVGGYTEAFF

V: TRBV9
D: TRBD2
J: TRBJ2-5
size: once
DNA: TGTGCCAGCAGCGTAGGGTTTAGCGGGCAAGAGGCCCAGTACTTC
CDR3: CASSVGFSGQEAQYF

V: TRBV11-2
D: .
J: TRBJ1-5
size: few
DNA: TGTGCCAGCAGCTTCGCATCGGGTCAGCCCCAGCATTTT
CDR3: CASSFASGQPQHF

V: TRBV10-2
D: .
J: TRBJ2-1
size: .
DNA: TGCGCCAGCACCGGGGACTGGGACTTGTTCTTC
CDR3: CASTGDWDLFF

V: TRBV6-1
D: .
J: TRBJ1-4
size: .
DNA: TGTGCCAGCAGTGACTGTCCAAGTCTCCTAGTCGACAATGAAAAACTGTTTTTT
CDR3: CASSDCPSLLVDNEKLFF

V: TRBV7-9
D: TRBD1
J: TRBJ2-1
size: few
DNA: TGTGCCAGCAGCCCTAGGGACAGGGGGCGGGAGCAGTTCTTC
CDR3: CASSPRDRGREQFF

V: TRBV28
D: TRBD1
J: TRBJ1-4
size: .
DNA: TGTGCCAGCAGTGTAACAGGGGGCCATGGTGAAAAACTGTTTTTT
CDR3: CASSVTGGHGEKLFF

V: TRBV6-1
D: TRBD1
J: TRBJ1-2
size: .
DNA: TGTGCCAGCAGTCATGACAGGGTCTACTATGGCTACACCTTC
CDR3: CASSHDRVYYGYTF

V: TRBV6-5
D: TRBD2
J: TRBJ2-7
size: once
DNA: TGTGCCAGCAGTTACACGGCGGGGGGATTCTACGAGCAGTACTTC
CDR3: CASSYTAGGFYEQYF

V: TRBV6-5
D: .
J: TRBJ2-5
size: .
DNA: TGTGCCAGCAGTGGCCGGTGGGGCCGGGAGACCCAGTACTTC
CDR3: CASSGRWGRETQYF

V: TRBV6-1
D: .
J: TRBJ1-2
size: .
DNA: TGTGCCAGCAGTGAAGATCGGGGGGCAATCTATGGCTACACCTTC
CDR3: CASSEDRGAIYGYTF

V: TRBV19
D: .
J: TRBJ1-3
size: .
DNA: TGTGCCAGTAGTTCACCTCGACAGTACTCTGGAAACACCATATATTTT
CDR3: CASSSPRQYSGNTIYF